Each of the 21 T cell receptor beta chains below was sequenced from the same sample in a study of T cells after yellow fever vaccination. TCRdb used MiXCR to reprocess the 5' RACE reads, holding one entry per CDR3 protein. The sample records about 63,000 distinct CDR3 sequences, 7.4% being singletons. Sequencing used CD8+ T cells sorted from PBMCs, obtained 15 days after the yellow fever booster vaccination. Source of these receptors: a young man who received the YFV17D yellow fever vaccine.

This clonotype was observed many times. V gene TRBV19 combines with J gene TRBJ2-1, with 7 bases lining up with TRBD2. The CDR3 sequence is 15 residues long. Losses at the gene ends were 4 bases for V and 5 bases for J; bases not matched to a gene: 8. Germline CDR1 is LNHDA and CDR2 is SQIVND (reference sequence). The DNA of the CDR3 is TGTGCCAGTAGTAGACTAGCAATAAGTAACAATGAGCAGTTCTTC. This sequence encodes CASSRLAISNNEQFF. The full variable domain, rest sourced from reference TRBV19 and TRBJ2-1, is DGGITQSPKYLFRKEGQNVTLSCEQNLNHDAMYWYRQDPGQGLRLIYYSQIVNDFQKGDIAEGYSVSREKKESFPLTVTSAQKNPTAFYLCASSRLAISNNEQFFGPGTRLTVL.

The chain recombines TRBV3-1 with TRBJ2-5; possible D gene TRBD2, 6 bases. Per germline, CDR1 LGHDT and CDR2 YNNKEL (reference sequence). V was pared by 4 bases and J by 3 bases, with 12 bases between. There are 14 residues in the CDR3. The CDR3 bases are TGTGCCAGCAGCCGCCGCCCGGGGGAAGAGACCCAGTACTTC. This gives the protein CASSRRPGEETQYF.

This clonotype came up many times. The rearrangement uses TRBV2 and TRBJ2-1; a possible D gene is TRBD2 (6 bases). Looked up from germline, CDR1 is SNHLY and CDR2 is FYNNEI. Trimming removed 6 bases at V and 10 bases at J, with 19 bases between. The CDR3 extends over 14 amino acids. CDR3 protein: CASRQPGLGEEQFF. DNA of the CDR3: TGTGCCAGCAGACAGCCGGGACTCGGAGAGGAGCAGTTCTTC.

The chain couples TRBV27 to TRBJ2-7, with D possibly TRBD2 on 5 matching bases. There are 16 residues in the CDR3. In germline, CDR1 is MNHEY, CDR2 SMNVEV (reference sequence). Trimming stripped 2 bases from V and 0 bases from J, with 14 bases between. The CDR3 loop reads CASSLIGKINSYEQYF. CDR3 nucleotides: TGTGCCAGCAGTTTAATCGGGAAGATTAACTCCTACGAGCAGTACTTC.

The table lists this clonotype with many counts. The chain is built from TRBV7-9 and TRBJ2-7; D call uncertain. CDR3 size: 11 residues. V lost 6 bases and J lost 6, with 9 bases in between. Germline V gene sequence: CDR1 SEHNR, CDR2 FQNEAQ (reference sequence). The CDR3 DNA sequence: TGTGCCAGCAGACGACAATCCGAGCAGTACTTC. This translates into CASRRQSEQYF.

Many counts were recorded for this clonotype. V usage is TRBV12-3 or TRBV12-4 and J usage is TRBJ1-3; D gene uncertain. CDR3 length: 12 amino acids. V lost 5 bases, J lost 3 bases, and 5 bases lay in between. CDR3 DNA sequence: TGTGCCAGCAGTCTTATTGGAAACACCATATATTTT. Protein product: CASSLIGNTIYF.

This clonotype has just a few counts. The chain employs TRBV28 and TRBJ1-2; D not certain. CDR1 and CDR2 from the germline V gene are MDHEN and SYDVKM. V was shortened by 5 bases and J by 4 bases, with 14 bases between the two germline ends. This CDR3 is built from 14 residues. As DNA, the CDR3 is TGTGCCAGCAGTCGGACGGCTGGGATCTATGGCTACACCTTC. It is translated as CASSRTAGIYGYTF.

This clonotype came up many times. The chain couples TRBV6-5 to TRBJ1-1; D is perhaps TRBD1 (5 bases). CDR3 length: 12 amino acids. V was shortened by 5 bases and J by 7 bases, with 11 bases between the two germline ends. Germline V lookup: CDR1 MNHEY, CDR2 SVGAGI. The CDR3 region is CASSGGTFEAFF. The CDR3 DNA reads TGTGCCAGCAGTGGGGGGACCTTTGAAGCTTTCTTT.

This clonotype has just a few counts. This rearrangement joins TRBV20-1 to TRBJ2-3, with D possibly TRBD2 on 6 matching bases. Germline V gives CDR1 DFQATT, CDR2 SNEGSKA (reference sequence). V was shortened by 5 bases and J by 0 bases, with 12 bases between the two germline ends. This CDR3 has 14 residues. In nucleotides, the CDR3 is TGCAGTGCTGGCATAGCGGACAGCACAGATACGCAGTATTTT. Translation gives CSAGIADSTDTQYF.

Many counts were recorded for this clonotype. CDR3 region: CASSLTSGYYEQFF. The CDR3 region has the DNA TGTGCCAGCAGTTTGACTAGCGGGTACTATGAGCAGTTCTTC. The V and J genes are TRBV12-3 or TRBV12-4 and TRBJ2-1; TRBD2 matches 10 bases. V lost 3 bases to trimming and J lost 8 bases; unmatched junction nucleotides: 4. This CDR3 has 14 amino acids.

The gene calls are TRBV7-2 and TRBJ1-6; D may be TRBD1 (5 bases). With 1 base removed from V and 13 bases from J, the gap between germline ends came to 11 bases. The CDR3 is made up of 13 amino acids. The germline V gene has CDR1 SGHTA and CDR2 FQGNSA. DNA for the CDR3: TGTGCCAGCAGCTTAGACGGCGGGGCGCCCCTCCACTTT. Translation gives CASSLDGGAPLHF. The entire variable domain, with the rest obtained from reference TRBV7-2 and TRBJ1-6, is as follows: GAGVSQSPSNKVTEKGKDVELRCDPISGHTALYWYRQSLGQGLEFLIYFQGNSAPDKSGLPSDRFSAERTGGSVSTLTIQRTQQEDSAVYLCASSLDGGAPLHFGNGTRLTVT.

This clonotype came up many times. CDR3 bases: TGCAGTGCTAGGGGGGGGTGGGGAGAGGTAAATGAGCAGTTCTTC. Its protein is CSARGGWGEVNEQFF. This chain links TRBV20-1 with TRBJ2-1; TRBD2 matches at 7 bases. The CDR3 has 15 amino acids. Germline CDR1 reads DFQATT; CDR2 reads SNEGSKA (reference sequence). V was pared by 3 bases and J by 7 bases, with 12 bases of the junction left unmatched.

In this sample, this clonotype turned up many times. The rearrangement joins TRBV15 to TRBJ2-3; no firm D call. The germline V and J ends were trimmed by 3 bases and 3 bases, with 10 bases remaining between them. The CDR3 extends over 14 amino acids. Germline V lookup: CDR1 LNHNV, CDR2 YYDKDF (reference sequence). This chain's CDR3 is CATSSWKETDTQYF. The DNA of the CDR3 is TGTGCCACCAGCAGCTGGAAAGAGACAGATACGCAGTATTTT.

At least ten counts were recorded for this clonotype. CDR3 loop: CASTQSGRNTIYF. The CDR3 DNA sequence: TGTGCCAGCACCCAGTCTGGTAGAAACACCATATATTTT. This chain connects TRBV5-4 to TRBJ1-3, with D uncertain. Germline V lookup: CDR1 SGHNT, CDR2 YYREEE (reference sequence). This CDR3 is 13 amino acids long. V lost 6 bases and J 5 bases, leaving 12 bases between the germline ends.

This clonotype was detected many times. The CDR3 loop is CSARDPRQGNEKLFF. The CDR3 nucleotides are TGCAGTGCTAGAGATCCAAGACAGGGAAATGAAAAACTGTTTTTT. J is TRBJ1-4 and V is TRBV20-1; 7 bases line up with TRBD1. Trimming at V came to 0 bases and at J to 5 bases, leaving 6 bases not matched to a gene. Germline values: CDR1 DFQATT, CDR2 SNEGSKA (reference sequence). There are 15 residues in the CDR3.

This clonotype was counted ten times or more. This chain connects TRBV9 to TRBJ2-6; D possibly corresponds to TRBD1 (5 bases). The CDR3 has 14 amino acids. Trimming shortened V by 4 bases and J by 11 bases, and 16 bases separated the two germline ends. Looked up from germline, CDR1 is SGDLS and CDR2 is YYNGEE. CDR3 in amino acids: CASSISQGMDVLTF. CDR3 DNA: TGTGCCAGCAGCATTAGTCAGGGAATGGACGTCCTGACTTTC.

This clonotype was counted at least ten times. This rearrangement joins TRBV4-3 to TRBJ2-7, with 8 bases aligning to TRBD1. Germline V CDR1 and CDR2: LGHNA, YSLEER. V dropped 1 base and J dropped 5; count of bases not matched to a gene: 4. The CDR3 covers 14 residues. CDR3 protein: CASSQGTGWDEQYF. In DNA form, the CDR3 reads TGCGCCAGCAGCCAAGGGACAGGGTGGGACGAGCAGTACTTC.

This clonotype was recorded many times. The chain links TRBV10-3 to TRBJ2-2; D remains ambiguous. The CDR3 runs to 15 residues. Trimming left V 1 base short and J 0 bases short, with 6 bases between. The germline V gene encodes CDR1 ENHRY and CDR2 SYGVKD. The CDR3 loop is CAISEFTANTGELFF. In DNA, the CDR3 is TGTGCCATCAGTGAGTTCACCGCGAACACCGGGGAGCTGTTTTTT.

This clonotype was counted ten times or more. This chain uses TRBV7-2 with TRBJ2-2; the D is unclear. V was pared by 6 bases and J by 6 bases, with 5 bases between. Looked up from germline, CDR1 is SGHTA and CDR2 is FQGNSA. CDR3 length equals 11 residues. The CDR3 region is CASSPPGELFF. The CDR3 bases are TGTGCCAGCAGTCCCCCCGGGGAGCTGTTTTTT.

This clonotype was observed a few times. This chain connects TRBV29-1 to TRBJ2-1; 7 bases fit TRBD2. Germline CDR1 and CDR2: SQVTM and ANQGSEA. Trimming at V came to 1 base and at J to 0 bases, leaving 9 bases not matched to a gene. The CDR3 extends over 17 amino acids. The CDR3, as DNA: TGCAGCGTTGAAGCTGGGGGGGAAGGTGGCTCCTACAATGAGCAGTTCTTC. Protein: CSVEAGGEGGSYNEQFF.

This clonotype has ten or more counts. The chain combines TRBV7-9 with TRBJ1-1; D perhaps matches TRBD1 (5 bases). This CDR3 spans 16 amino acids. The V end was cut by 2 bases, the J end by 10 bases, with 23 bases between. Per germline, CDR1 SEHNR and CDR2 FQNEAQ (reference sequence). As DNA, the CDR3 is TGTGCCAGCAGCTTATTATCGGCGGGCGGGGCGCTAAGAGCTTTCTTT. Translation: CASSLLSAGGALRAFF.